This TCR beta chain was identified during a study of control samples from healthy donors and cancer patients. Profiling relied on immunoSEQ multiplex PCR, and the TCRdb table lists in-frame clones only, not all of them. The sample carries about 80,000 clones, 75% to 85% recorded once. The CDR3 covers 15 residues. V was trimmed by 4 bases and J by 3 bases, leaving 16 bases between them. Germline V gene data show CDR1 as SGHTA and CDR2 as FQGNSA. The chain couples TRBV7-2 to TRBJ2-7; a weak D match, TRBD2 (7 bases). This TCR derives from a man in his sixties with head and neck cancer. Sequencing was done on a sample of PBMCs. The CDR3 sequence: CASSWKGGTDYEQYF. The CDR3 nucleotides are TGTGCCAGCAGCTGGAAGGGGGGGACGGACTACGAGCAGTACTTC.